Below, one T cell receptor (beta chain) is given with its context. Germline V gene sequence: CDR1 WSHSY, CDR2 SAAADI. CDR3 length equals 11 residues. These data belong to a study of shared clonotypes between healthy human individuals. Clones were sequenced by immunoSEQ multiplex PCR, and TCRdb holds only the in-frame ones, with some missing. The repertoire has some 480,000 clones, around three quarters of them found once; the top ten carry roughly 12%. Source material: PBMCs. The sequence derives from a woman aged 40 to 50 in good health. Some clones in this sample may be carry-over from other donors' samples. The chain employs TRBV10-2 and TRBJ2-5; D not resolved. The J call may not be correct, given that the DNA end is closer to TRBJ2-7. The chain's CDR3 is CASGMAHEQYF. CDR3 nucleotide sequence: TGCGCCAGCGGGATGGCCCACGAGCAGTACTTC.